The clone carrying this T cell receptor (beta chain) has at least ten counts. Its antigen remains unidentified. TCRbeta library preparation incorporated unique molecular identifiers. TCRdb independently ran MiXCR on the PCR reads; one entry per CDR3 protein. The sample shows 90,000 to 120,000 distinct CDR3 sequences, around 6.4% of them seen only once. This entry is derived from a study of T-cell reconstitution after alpha-beta-depleted transplantation in children. Overall study findings and caveats: Fresh T-cell production supplied most of the T-cell counts and diversity seen one year after transplant. Several hundred expanded graft clones reportedly gave rise to the alpha-beta T cells present about two months after transplant.

Germline CDR1 and CDR2: MNHEY and SMNVEV (reference sequence). The CDR3 length is 12 residues. Trimming cost V 8 bases and J 6 bases, with 10 bases left between them. The TCR sequence derives from a male patient between 2 and 9 years old who had a stem cell transplant for acute lymphoblastic leukemia, so the T cells may come from the graft donor. Source: PBMCs, mostly from graft donor cells, taken 360 days after TCRalphabeta/CD19-depleted stem cell transplant. The chain has TRBV27 and TRBJ1-4; D uncertain. CDR3 region: CASGSRDEKLFF. DNA of the CDR3: TGTGCCAGCGGGAGCCGGGATGAAAAACTGTTTTTT. Variable domain in full (rest from reference TRBV27 and TRBJ1-4): EAQVTQNPRYLITVTGKKLTVTCSQNMNHEYMSWYRQDPGLGLRQIYYSMNVEVTDKGDVPEGYKVSRKEKRNFPLILESPSPNQTSLYFCASGSRDEKLFFGSGTQLSVL.